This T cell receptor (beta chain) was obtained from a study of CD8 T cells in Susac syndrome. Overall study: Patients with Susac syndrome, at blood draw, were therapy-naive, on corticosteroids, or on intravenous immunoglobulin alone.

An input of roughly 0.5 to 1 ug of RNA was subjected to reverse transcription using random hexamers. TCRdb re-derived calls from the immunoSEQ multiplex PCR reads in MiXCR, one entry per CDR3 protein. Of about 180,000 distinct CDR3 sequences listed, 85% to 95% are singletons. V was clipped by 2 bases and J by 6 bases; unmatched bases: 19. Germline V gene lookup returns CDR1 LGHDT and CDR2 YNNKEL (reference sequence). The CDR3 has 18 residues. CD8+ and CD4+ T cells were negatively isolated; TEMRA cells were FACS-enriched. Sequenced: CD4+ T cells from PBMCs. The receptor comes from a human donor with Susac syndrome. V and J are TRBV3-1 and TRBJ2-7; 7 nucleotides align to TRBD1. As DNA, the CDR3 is TGTGCCAGCAGCCAAAGATTGGGGTTGCGGACAGGTCTCTTCGAGCAGTACTTC. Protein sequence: CASSQRLGLRTGLFEQYF.